The TCR beta chain under discussion was sequenced for a study of a mutant IDH1 vaccine in newly diagnosed glioma. About the study: There were approximately 62% males and around 40% females among treated patients, whose mean age was approximately 44 years. Beforehand, treatment had been radiotherapy, temozolomide, or both; the majority received both.

Using immunoSEQ multiplex PCR, the repertoire was profiled, and TCRdb retains in-frame clones only, with some absent. The sample lists some 59,000 clones, roughly 80% occurring once. Study-level results: Variations in leading peripheral T cell clonotypes appeared to have no connection with pseudoprogression.

The germline V gene has CDR1 SGHRS and CDR2 YFSETQ. The V end was cut by 1 base, the J end by 0 bases, with 4 bases between. The CDR3 spans 13 residues. This clone was counted between two and nine times. Its antigen is not known. The sample's time point: baseline, week 1 (first vaccination visit). The sample's treatment: pre-vaccination baseline after standard-of-care therapy. There were new WHO grade 3 or 4 astrocytomas in the donors, and these were IDH1-mutant and ATRX-lost. The chain is built from TRBV5-1 and TRBJ1-1, with D uncertain. Material: PBMCs, obtained from a glioma patient treated with radiotherapy, temozolomide or both. This TCR came from a man between 18 and 29 years old with glioma. The CDR3 DNA is TGCGCCAGCAGCTTGTCCCTGAACACTGAAGCTTTCTTT. Its translation: CASSLSLNTEAFF.